This T cell receptor (beta chain) is drawn from a study of blood T cell repertoires in COVID-19. Study summary: Donors in the United States, Italy and Spain gave samples during acute or convalescent COVID-19. PBMCs, B-cell-depleted T cells, or T cells were the source of the cDNA or gDNA that made up the material.

V was shortened by 4 bases and J by 4 bases, with 10 bases between the two germline ends. Germline lookup yields CDR1 SQVTM and CDR2 ANQGSEA. The CDR3 runs 12 residues. In the original processing: Estimates of nucleated cell counts were drawn from the amplification of reference gene primers. The repertoire was sequenced with immunoSEQ multiplex PCR; TCRdb's copy has only in-frame clones and lacks some. The V and J calls and the clone size are those of that table, but D and trimming were determined from the DNA. This table has 250,000 to 300,000 clones, around 86% appearing once. The sequencing sample was made of peripheral blood. This clonotype originated in a woman aged 55-69 years with active or convalescent COVID-19. The chain recombines TRBV29-1 with TRBJ1-1; D gene ambiguous. CDR3 amino acids: CSVGTRGTEAFF. The CDR3, as DNA: TGCAGCGTTGGTACCCGGGGCACTGAAGCTTTCTTT.